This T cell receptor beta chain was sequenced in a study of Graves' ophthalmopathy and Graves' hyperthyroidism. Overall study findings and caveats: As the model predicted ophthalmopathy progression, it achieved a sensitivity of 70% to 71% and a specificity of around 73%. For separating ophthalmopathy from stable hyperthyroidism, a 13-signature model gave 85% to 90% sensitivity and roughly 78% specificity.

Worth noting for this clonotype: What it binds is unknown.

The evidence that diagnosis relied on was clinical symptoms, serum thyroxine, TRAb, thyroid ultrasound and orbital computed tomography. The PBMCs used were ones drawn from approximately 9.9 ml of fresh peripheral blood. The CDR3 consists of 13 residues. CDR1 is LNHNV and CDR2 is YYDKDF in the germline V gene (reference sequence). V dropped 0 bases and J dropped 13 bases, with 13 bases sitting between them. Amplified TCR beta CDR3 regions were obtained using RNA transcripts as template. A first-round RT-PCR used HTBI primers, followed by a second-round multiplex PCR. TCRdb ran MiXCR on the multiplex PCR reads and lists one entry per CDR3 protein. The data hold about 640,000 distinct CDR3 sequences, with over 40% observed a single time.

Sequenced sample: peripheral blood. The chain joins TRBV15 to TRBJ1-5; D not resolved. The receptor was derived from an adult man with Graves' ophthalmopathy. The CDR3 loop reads CATSRDWRGHQHF. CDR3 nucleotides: TGTGCCACCAGCAGAGATTGGCGTGGGCATCAGCATTTT.